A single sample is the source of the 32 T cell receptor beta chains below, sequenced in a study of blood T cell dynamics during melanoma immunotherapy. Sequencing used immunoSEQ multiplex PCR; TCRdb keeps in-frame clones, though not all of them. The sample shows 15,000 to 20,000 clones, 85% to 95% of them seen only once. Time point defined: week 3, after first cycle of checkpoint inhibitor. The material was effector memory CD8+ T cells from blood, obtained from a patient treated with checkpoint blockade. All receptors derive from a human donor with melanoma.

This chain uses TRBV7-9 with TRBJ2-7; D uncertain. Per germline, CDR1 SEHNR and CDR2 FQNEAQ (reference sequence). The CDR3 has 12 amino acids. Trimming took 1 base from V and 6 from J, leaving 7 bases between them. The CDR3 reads CASSLGKPEQYF. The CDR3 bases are TGTGCCAGCAGCTTAGGGAAACCCGAGCAGTACTTC.

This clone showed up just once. The CDR3 bases are TGTGCCAGCAGCCTAGGGACAGGGGGGTCAAATCAGCCCCAGCATTTT. Its protein is CASSLGTGGSNQPQHF. This chain joins TRBV9 and TRBJ1-5; 11 bases are a match to TRBD1. Germline loops: CDR1 SGDLS, CDR2 YYNGEE. Germline trimming cut 4 bases from V and 4 bases from J; bases unmatched to any gene: 7. The CDR3 covers 16 residues.

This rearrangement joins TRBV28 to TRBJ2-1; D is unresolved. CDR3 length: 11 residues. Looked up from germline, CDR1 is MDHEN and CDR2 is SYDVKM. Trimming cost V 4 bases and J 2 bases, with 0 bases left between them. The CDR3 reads CASSSYNEQFF. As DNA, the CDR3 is TGTGCCAGCAGTTCCTACAATGAGCAGTTCTTC.

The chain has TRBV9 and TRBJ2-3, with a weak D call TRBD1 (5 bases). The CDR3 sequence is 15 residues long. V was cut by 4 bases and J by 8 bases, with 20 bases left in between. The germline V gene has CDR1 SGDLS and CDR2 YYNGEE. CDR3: CASSYRTAEPSTQYF. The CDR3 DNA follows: TGTGCCAGCAGCTACAGGACGGCGGAGCCCAGTACGCAGTATTTT.

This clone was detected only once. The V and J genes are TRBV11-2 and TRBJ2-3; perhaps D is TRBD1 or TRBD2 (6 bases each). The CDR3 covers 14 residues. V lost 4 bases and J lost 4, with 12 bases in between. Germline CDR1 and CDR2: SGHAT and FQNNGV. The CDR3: CASSSWGAADTQYF. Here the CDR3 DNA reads TGTGCCAGCAGCTCCTGGGGGGCCGCAGATACGCAGTATTTT.

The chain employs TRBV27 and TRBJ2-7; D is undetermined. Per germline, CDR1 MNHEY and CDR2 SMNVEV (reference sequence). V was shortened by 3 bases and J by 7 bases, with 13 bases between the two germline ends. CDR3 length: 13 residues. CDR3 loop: CASSFSLSGEQYF. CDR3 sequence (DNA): TGTGCCAGCAGTTTTTCGCTGTCCGGAGAGCAGTACTTC.

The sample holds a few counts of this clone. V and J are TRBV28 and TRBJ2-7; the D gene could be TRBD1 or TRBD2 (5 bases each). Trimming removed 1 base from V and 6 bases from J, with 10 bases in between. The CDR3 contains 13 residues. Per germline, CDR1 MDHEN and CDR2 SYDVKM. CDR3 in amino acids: CASSLYGAGEQYF. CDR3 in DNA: TGTGCCAGCAGTTTATATGGGGCGGGCGAGCAGTACTTC.

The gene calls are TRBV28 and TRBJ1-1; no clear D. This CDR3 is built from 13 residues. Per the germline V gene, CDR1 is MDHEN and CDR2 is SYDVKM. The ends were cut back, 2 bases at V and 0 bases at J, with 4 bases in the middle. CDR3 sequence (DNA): TGTGCCAGCAGTTTAGGGCTGAACACTGAAGCTTTCTTT. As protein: CASSLGLNTEAFF.

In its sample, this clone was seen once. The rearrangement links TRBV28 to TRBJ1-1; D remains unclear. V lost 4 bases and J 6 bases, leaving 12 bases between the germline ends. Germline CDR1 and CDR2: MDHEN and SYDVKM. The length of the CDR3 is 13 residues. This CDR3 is CASSSGRPAEAFF. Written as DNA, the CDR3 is TGTGCCAGCAGTTCCGGGCGGCCAGCTGAAGCTTTCTTT.

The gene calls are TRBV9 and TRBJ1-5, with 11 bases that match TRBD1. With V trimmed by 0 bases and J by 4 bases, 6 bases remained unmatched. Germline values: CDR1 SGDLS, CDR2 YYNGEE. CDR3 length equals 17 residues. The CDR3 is CASSVGGGTGGNQPQHF. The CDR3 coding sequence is TGTGCCAGCAGCGTAGGAGGGGGGACAGGGGGAAATCAGCCCCAGCATTTT.

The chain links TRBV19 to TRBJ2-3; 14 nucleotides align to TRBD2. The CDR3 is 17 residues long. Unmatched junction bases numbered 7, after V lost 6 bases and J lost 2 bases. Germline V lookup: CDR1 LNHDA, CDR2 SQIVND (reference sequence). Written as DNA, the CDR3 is TGTGCCAGTAGGAAGACTAGCGGGAGGGCCGTCACAGATACGCAGTATTTT. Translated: CASRKTSGRAVTDTQYF.

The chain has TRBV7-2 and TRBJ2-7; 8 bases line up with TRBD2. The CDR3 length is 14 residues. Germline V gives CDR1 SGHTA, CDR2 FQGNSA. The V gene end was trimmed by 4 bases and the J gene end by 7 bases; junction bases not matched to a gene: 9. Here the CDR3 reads CASSSLRAGGEQYF. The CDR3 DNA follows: TGTGCCAGCAGCTCCCTTCGGGCGGGAGGTGAGCAGTACTTC.

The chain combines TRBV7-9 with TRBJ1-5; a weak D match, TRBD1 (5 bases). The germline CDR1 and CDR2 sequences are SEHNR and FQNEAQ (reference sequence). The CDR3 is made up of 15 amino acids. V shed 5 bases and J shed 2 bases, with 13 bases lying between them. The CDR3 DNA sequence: TGTGCCAGCAGCAAAGACGGGGGGGGCAATCAGCCCCAGCATTTT. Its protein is CASSKDGGGNQPQHF.

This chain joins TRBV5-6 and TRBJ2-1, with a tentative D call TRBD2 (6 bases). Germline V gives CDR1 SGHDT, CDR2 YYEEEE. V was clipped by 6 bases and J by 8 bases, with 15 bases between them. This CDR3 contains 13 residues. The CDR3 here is CASTSGEVDEQFF. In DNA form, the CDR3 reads TGTGCCAGCACCTCGGGGGAGGTAGATGAGCAGTTCTTC.

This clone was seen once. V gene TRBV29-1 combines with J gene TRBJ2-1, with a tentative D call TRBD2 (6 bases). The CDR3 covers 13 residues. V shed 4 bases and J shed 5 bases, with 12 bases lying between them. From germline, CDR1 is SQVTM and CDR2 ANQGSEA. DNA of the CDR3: TGCAGCGTTGGGGGGGTGTGGGACAATGAGCAGTTCTTC. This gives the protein CSVGGVWDNEQFF.

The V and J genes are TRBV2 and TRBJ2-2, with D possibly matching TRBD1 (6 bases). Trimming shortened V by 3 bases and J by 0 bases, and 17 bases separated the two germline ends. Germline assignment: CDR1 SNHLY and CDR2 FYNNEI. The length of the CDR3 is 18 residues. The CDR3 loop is CASSERTVNNANTGELFF. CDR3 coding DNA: TGTGCCAGCAGTGAGCGGACAGTGAACAACGCGAACACCGGGGAGCTGTTTTTT.

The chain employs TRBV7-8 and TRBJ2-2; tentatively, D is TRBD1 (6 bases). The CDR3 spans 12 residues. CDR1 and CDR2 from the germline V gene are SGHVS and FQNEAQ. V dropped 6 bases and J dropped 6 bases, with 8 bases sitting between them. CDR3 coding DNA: TGTGCCAGCAGTACAGGGCCCGGGGAGCTGTTTTTT. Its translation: CASSTGPGELFF.

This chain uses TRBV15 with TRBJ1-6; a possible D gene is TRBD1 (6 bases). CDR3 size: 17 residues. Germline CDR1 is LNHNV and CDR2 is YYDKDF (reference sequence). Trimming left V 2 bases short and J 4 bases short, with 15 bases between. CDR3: CATSRFPDRSYNSPLHF. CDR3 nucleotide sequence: TGTGCCACCAGCAGATTCCCCGACAGGAGTTATAATTCACCCCTCCACTTT.

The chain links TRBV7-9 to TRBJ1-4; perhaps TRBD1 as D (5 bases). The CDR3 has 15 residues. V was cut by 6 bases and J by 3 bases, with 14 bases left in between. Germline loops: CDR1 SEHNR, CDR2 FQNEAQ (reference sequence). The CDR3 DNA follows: TGTGCCAGCAGTCACCGGGGCCAAGCTAATGAAAAACTGTTTTTT. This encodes CASSHRGQANEKLFF.

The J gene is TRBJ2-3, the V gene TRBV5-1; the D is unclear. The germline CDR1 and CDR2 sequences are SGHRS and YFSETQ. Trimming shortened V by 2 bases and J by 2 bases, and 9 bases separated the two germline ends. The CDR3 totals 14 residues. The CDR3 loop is CASSFSGTTDTQYF. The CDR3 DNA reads TGCGCCAGCAGCTTCTCAGGCACCACAGATACGCAGTATTTT.

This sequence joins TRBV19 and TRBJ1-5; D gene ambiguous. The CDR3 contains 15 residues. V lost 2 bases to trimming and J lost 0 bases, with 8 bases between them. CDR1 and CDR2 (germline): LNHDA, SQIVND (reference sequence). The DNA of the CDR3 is TGTGCCAGTAGTATAACAGCGTATAGCAATCAGCCCCAGCATTTT. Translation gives CASSITAYSNQPQHF.

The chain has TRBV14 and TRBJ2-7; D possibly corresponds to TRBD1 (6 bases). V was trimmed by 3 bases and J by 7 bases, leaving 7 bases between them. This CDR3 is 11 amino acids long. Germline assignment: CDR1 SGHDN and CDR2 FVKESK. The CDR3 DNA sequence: TGTGCCAGCAGCCATCAGGGGGAGCAGTACTTC. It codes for CASSHQGEQYF.

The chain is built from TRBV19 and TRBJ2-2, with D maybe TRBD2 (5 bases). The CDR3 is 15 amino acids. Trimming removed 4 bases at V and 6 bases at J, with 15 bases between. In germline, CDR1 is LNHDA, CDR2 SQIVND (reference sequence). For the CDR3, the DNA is TGTGCCAGTAGTAGGCTAGAGGGTATCCCCGGGGAGCTGTTTTTT. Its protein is CASSRLEGIPGELFF.

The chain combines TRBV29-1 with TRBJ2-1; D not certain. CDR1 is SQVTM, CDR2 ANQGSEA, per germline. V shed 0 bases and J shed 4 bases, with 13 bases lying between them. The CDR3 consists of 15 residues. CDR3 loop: CSVEDPGSFYNEQFF. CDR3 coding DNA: TGCAGCGTTGAAGATCCAGGCTCCTTTTACAATGAGCAGTTCTTC.

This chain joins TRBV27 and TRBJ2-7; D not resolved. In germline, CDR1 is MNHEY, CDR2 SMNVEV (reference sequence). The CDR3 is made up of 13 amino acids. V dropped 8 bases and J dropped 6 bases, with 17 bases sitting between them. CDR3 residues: CASAPDLSLEQYF. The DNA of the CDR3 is TGTGCCAGCGCCCCGGACCTCAGCCTCGAGCAGTACTTC.

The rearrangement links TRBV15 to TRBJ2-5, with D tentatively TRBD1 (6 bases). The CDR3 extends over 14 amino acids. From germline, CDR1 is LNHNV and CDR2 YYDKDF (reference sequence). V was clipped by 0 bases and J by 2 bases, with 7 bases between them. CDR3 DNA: TGTGCCACCAGCAGAGAAACAGGGCAAGAGACCCAGTACTTC. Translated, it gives CATSRETGQETQYF.

The CDR3 sequence is CASSQTGDGSYEQYF. The CDR3 nucleotides are TGTGCCAGCAGTCAGACGGGGGATGGTTCCTACGAGCAGTACTTC. The V call is TRBV27, the J call TRBJ2-5, with D perhaps matching TRBD2 (6 bases). The J call may be in error: the DNA end matches TRBJ2-7 better. Per germline, CDR1 MNHEY and CDR2 SMNVEV (reference sequence). This CDR3 comprises 15 residues.

In DNA form, the CDR3 reads TGTGCCAGCACGATGTTGACGCCGAGCTCCTACAATGAGCAGTTCTTC. This translates into CASTMLTPSSYNEQFF. This chain connects TRBV27 to TRBJ2-1; D remains unclear. The CDR3 runs 16 residues. Trimming pared 7 bases from V and 0 bases from J, leaving 16 bases between. The germline gives CDR1 MNHEY, CDR2 SMNVEV (reference sequence).

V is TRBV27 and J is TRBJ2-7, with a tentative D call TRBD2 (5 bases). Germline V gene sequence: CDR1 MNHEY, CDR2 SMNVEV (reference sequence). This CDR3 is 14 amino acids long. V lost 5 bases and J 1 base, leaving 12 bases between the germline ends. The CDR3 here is CASSPGLFSYEQYF. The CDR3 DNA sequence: TGTGCCAGCAGTCCCGGACTTTTTTCCTACGAGCAGTACTTC.

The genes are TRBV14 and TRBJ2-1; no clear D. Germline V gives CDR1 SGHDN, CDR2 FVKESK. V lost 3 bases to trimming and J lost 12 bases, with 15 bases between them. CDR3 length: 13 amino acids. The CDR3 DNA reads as TGTGCCAGCAGCCATTCCAGATGGTTGGGGCAGTTCTTC. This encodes CASSHSRWLGQFF.

The CDR3: CASSFKGTYTYEQYF. CDR3 bases: TGTGCCAGCAGCTTTAAAGGGACTTACACCTACGAGCAGTACTTC. The chain is built from TRBV5-6 and TRBJ2-7; D might be TRBD2 (6 bases). Germline V gives CDR1 SGHDT, CDR2 YYEEEE. CDR3 length: 15 amino acids. V was shortened by 2 bases and J by 2 bases, with 14 bases between the two germline ends.

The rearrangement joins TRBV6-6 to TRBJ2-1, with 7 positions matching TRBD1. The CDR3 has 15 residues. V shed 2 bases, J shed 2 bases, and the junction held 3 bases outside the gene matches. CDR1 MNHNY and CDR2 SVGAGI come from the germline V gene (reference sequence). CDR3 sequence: CASSYDRDPYNEQFF. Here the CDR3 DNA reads TGTGCCAGCAGTTACGACAGGGACCCCTACAATGAGCAGTTCTTC.